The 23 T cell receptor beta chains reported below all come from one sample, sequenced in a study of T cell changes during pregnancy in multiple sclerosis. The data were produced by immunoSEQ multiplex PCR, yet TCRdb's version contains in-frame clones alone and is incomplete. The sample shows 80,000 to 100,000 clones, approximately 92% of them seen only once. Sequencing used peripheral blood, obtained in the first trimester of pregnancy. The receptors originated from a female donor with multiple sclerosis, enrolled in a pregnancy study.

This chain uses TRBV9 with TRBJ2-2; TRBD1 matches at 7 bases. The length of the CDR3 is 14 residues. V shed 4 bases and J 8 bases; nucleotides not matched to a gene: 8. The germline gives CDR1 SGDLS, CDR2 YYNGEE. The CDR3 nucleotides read TGTGCCAGCAGCACCCGGACAGGAACGGGGGAGCTGTTTTTT. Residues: CASSTRTGTGELFF.

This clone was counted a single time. The CDR3 sequence: CASSFAQSYEQYF. The CDR3 DNA follows: TGTGCCAGCAGCTTCGCACAGTCCTACGAGCAGTACTTC. The chain employs TRBV7-9 and TRBJ2-7; D gene uncertain. The CDR3 runs to 13 residues. Trimming took off 3 bases at V and 1 base at J, with 7 bases between the two ends. Germline V gives CDR1 SEHNR, CDR2 FQNEAQ (reference sequence). The full variable domain, rest sourced from reference TRBV7-9 and TRBJ2-7, is DTGVSQNPRHKITKRGQNVTFRCDPISEHNRLYWYRQTLGQGPEFLTYFQNEAQLEKSRLLSDRFSAERPKGSFSTLEIQRTEQGDSAMYLCASSFAQSYEQYFGPGTRLTVT.

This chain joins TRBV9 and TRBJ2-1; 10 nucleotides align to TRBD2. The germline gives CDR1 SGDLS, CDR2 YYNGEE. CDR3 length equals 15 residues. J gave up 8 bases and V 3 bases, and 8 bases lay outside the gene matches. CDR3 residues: CASSGLAGDPDEQFF. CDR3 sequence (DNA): TGTGCCAGCAGCGGGCTAGCGGGAGATCCGGATGAGCAGTTCTTC.

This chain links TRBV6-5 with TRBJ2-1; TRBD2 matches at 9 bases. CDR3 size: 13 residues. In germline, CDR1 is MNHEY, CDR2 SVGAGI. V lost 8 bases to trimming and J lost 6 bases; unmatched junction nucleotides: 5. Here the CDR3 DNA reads TGTGCCAGCGGCAGGACTAGCGCCAATGAGCAGTTCTTC. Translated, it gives CASGRTSANEQFF.

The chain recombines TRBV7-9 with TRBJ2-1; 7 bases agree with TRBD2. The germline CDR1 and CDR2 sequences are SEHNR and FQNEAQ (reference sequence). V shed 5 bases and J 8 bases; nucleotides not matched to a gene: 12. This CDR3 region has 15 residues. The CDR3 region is CASSPHWRETDEQFF. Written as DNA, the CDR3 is TGTGCCAGCAGCCCACACTGGCGGGAGACCGATGAGCAGTTCTTC. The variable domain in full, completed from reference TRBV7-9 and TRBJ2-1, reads DTGVSQNPRHKITKRGQNVTFRCDPISEHNRLYWYRQTLGQGPEFLTYFQNEAQLEKSRLLSDRFSAERPKGSFSTLEIQRTEQGDSAMYLCASSPHWRETDEQFFGPGTRLTVL.

The CDR3 sequence is CASSLYRESSYEQYF. The CDR3 nucleotides read TGTGCCAGCAGTTTATACAGGGAGAGCTCCTACGAGCAGTACTTC. This rearrangement joins TRBV6-5 to TRBJ2-7; D is perhaps TRBD1 (6 bases). Trimming removed 4 bases from V and 0 bases from J, with 13 bases in between. The CDR3 runs to 15 residues. CDR1 and CDR2 from the germline V gene are MNHEY and SVGAGI.

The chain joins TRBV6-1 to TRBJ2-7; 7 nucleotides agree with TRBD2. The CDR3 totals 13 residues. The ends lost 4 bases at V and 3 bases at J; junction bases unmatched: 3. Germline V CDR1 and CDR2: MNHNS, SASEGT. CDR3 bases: TGTGCCAGCAGTGGGCCTAGCGGCTACGAGCAGTACTTC. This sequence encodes CASSGPSGYEQYF.

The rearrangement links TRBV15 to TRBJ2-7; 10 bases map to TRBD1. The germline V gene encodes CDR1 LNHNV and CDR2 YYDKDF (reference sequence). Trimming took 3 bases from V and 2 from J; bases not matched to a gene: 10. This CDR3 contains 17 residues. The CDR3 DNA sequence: TGTGCCACCAGCAGGGTCAGGGACAGGGGCTTCCCCTACGAGCAGTACTTC. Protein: CATSRVRDRGFPYEQYF.

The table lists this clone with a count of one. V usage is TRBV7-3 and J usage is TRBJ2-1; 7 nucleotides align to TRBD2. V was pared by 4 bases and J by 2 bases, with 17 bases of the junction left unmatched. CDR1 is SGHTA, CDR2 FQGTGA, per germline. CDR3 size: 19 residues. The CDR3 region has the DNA TGTGCCAGCAGCTCCAAAGGAAGGGAGCGGGGAGGTACCTACAATGAGCAGTTCTTC. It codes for CASSSKGRERGGTYNEQFF.

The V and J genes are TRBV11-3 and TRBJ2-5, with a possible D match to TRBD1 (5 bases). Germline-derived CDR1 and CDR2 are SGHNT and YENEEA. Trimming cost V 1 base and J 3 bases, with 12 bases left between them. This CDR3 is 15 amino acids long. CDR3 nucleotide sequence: TGTGCCAGCAGCTTAGGGGCAGGGCCAAAAGAGACCCAGTACTTC. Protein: CASSLGAGPKETQYF.

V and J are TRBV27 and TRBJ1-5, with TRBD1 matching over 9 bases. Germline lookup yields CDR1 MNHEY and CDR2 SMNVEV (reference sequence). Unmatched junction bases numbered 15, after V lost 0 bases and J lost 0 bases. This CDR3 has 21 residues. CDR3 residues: CASSLSIEGTGKYLSNQPQHF. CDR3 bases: TGTGCCAGCAGTTTATCGATCGAAGGGACAGGGAAATACCTTAGCAATCAGCCCCAGCATTTT.

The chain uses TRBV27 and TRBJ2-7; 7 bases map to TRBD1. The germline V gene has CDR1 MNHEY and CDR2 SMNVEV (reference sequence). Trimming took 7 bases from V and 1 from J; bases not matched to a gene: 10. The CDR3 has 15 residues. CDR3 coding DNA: TGTGCCAGCAACCCGATTGAGACAGGGTCCTACGAGCAGTACTTC. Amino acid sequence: CASNPIETGSYEQYF.

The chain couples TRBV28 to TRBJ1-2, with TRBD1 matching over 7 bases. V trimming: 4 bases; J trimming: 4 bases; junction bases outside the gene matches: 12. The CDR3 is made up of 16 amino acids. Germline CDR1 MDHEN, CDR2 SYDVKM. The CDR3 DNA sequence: TGTGCCAGCAGTTATCACACAGGGGCCGCTGGCTATGGCTACACCTTC. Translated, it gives CASSYHTGAAGYGYTF.

The CDR3 reads CASSRQVAKNIQYF. CDR3 DNA sequence: TGTGCCAGCAGCCGACAGGTAGCCAAAAACATTCAGTACTTC. The chain joins TRBV28 to TRBJ2-4; possible D gene TRBD1, 6 bases. There are 14 residues in the CDR3. The germline V and J ends were trimmed by 6 bases and 0 bases, with 9 bases remaining between them. Germline V gene lookup returns CDR1 MDHEN and CDR2 SYDVKM. Complete variable domain (other parts from reference TRBV28 and TRBJ2-4): DVKVTQSSRYLVKRTGEKVFLECVQDMDHENMFWYRQDPGLGLRLIYFSYDVKMKEKGDIPEGYSVSREKKERFSLILESASTNQTSMYLCASSRQVAKNIQYFGAGTRLSVL.

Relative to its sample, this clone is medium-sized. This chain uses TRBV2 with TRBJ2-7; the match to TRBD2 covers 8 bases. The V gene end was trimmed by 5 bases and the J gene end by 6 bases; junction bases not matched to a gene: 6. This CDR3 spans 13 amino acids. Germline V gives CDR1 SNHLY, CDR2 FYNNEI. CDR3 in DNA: TGTGCCAGCAGTCCTACAGGGACTAGCGAGCAGTACTTC. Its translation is CASSPTGTSEQYF.

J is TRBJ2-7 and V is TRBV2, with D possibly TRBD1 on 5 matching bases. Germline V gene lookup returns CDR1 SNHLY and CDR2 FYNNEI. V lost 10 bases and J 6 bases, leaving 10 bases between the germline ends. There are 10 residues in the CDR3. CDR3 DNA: TGTGCCACCGTGGGGCGCGAGCAGTACTTC. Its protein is CATVGREQYF.

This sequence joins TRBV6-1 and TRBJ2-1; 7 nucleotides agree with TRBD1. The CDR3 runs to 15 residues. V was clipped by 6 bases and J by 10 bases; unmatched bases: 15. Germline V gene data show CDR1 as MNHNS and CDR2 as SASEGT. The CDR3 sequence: CASSARQGPYREQFF. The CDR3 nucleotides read TGTGCCAGCAGCGCTAGACAGGGCCCCTATCGCGAGCAGTTCTTC.

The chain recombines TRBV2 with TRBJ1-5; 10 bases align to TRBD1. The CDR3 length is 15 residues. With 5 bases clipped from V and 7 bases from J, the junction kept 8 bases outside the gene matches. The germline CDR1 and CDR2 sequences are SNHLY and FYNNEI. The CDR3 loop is CASSFRDRGGQPQHF. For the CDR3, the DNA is TGTGCCAGCAGTTTCCGGGACAGGGGTGGCCAGCCCCAGCATTTT.

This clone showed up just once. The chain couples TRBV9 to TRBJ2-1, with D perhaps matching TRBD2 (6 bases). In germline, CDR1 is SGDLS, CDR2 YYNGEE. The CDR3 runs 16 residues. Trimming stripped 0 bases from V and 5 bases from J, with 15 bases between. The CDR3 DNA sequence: TGTGCCAGCAGCGTAGAGGTGGGCGGGACGAACAATGAGCAGTTCTTC. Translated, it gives CASSVEVGGTNNEQFF. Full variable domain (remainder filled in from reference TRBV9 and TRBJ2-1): DSGVTQTPKHLITATGQRVTLRCSPRSGDLSVYWYQQSLDQGLQFLIQYYNGEERAKGNILERFSAQQFPDLHSELNLSSLELGDSALYFCASSVEVGGTNNEQFFGPGTRLTVL.

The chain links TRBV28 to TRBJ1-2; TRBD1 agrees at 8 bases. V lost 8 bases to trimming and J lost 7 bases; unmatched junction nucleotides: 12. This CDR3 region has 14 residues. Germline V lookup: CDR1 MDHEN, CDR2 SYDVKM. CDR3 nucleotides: TGTGCCAGCTCCGCGGACAGGGTTGGAAGTGGCTACACCTTC. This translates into CASSADRVGSGYTF.

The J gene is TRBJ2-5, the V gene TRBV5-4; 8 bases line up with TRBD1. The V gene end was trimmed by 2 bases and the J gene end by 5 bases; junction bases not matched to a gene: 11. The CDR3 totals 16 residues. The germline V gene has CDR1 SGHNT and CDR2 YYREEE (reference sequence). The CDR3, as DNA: TGTGCCAGCAGCTTACCAAAACAGGGGGTGTTGGAGACCCAGTACTTC. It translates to CASSLPKQGVLETQYF.

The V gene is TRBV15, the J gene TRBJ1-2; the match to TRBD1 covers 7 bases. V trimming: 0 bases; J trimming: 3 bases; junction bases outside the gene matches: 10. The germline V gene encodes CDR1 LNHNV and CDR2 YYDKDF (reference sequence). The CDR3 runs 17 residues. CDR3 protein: CATSRDLTGEVDYGYTF. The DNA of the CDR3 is TGTGCCACCAGCAGAGATCTTACAGGGGAGGTCGACTATGGCTACACCTTC.

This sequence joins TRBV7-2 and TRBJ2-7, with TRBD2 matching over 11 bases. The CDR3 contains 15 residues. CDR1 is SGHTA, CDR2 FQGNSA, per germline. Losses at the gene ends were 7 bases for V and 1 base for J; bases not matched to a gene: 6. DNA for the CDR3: TGTGCCAGCACCCCAGGACTAGCGGGTTCCTACGAGCAGTACTTC. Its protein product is CASTPGLAGSYEQYF.